This TCR beta chain came from a study of T cells in Graves' hyperthyroidism and ophthalmopathy (dated by TCRdb to about 2019). For the study in its entirety: TCR V-J signatures able to tell the groups apart were searched for in a discovery cohort of approximately 95 patients, of whom 43 had Graves' ophthalmopathy and more than 55 had stable Graves' hyperthyroidism. Prospective prediction of ophthalmopathy was tested in an independent validation cohort consisting of about 19 hyperthyroidism patients and some 16 patients who later progressed to ophthalmopathy. In about 6 Graves' hyperthyroidism patients, the study also compared T-cell repertoires from thyroid tissue with T-cell repertoires from blood. According to the paper, TCR Vbeta CDR3 sequencing was carried out on some 140 peripheral blood samples, which came from more than 40 ophthalmopathy, around 75 hyperthyroidism and approximately 17 progressor patients. Once sampling was done, hyperthyroidism patients were given methimazole at a starting dose of 30 mg daily, whereas ophthalmopathy patients were given high-dose intravenous methylprednisolone. The approximately 95 discovery patients were divided at random into training and test sets in a 7:3 ratio. Broader findings and caveats from the paper: Sample size was not statistically predetermined, and blinding of investigators to group allocation was not performed. During validation, the model predicted progression to ophthalmopathy a median of approximately 6 months ahead of onset, with around 71% sensitivity and less than 85% specificity. A 13 V-J signature model separated ophthalmopathy from stable hyperthyroidism, with over 85% sensitivity and 81.08% specificity in cross-validation and 80%/75% in testing. Most expanded thyroid clonotypes (frequency above 0.001) were also detected in blood, a finding suggesting that blood repertoires may reflect thyroid immune responses.

The TCR beta CDR3 regions were amplified from the RNA transcripts. The TCR CDR3 was subjected to a first round of RT-PCR using the HTBI primer set and the Qiagen OneStep RT-PCR kit. The libraries were constructed in a second round of multiplex PCR and then size-selected and purified. Libraries were sequenced paired-end with 100 bp reads on an Illumina HiSeq2000. In the original analysis: SOAPnuke was used to process the raw data, with reads discarded if the reads contained adapters or uncalled bases, had a mean Phred below 15, or lacked an exact constant-primer or identifier match. COPE v1.2.5 was used to merge the high-quality paired reads, and each unique nucleotide sequence was defined as a clonotype. MiTCR v1.1 was used to align clonotypes to the IMGT TRBV, TRBD and TRBJ reference segments. Analysis was restricted to V-J combinations with a frequency above 0.0001, which covered 99% to 99.2% of repertoires. The TCS score was defined as F50 (clonal expansion) divided by E x V (chaos), with BLOSUM62-based TCRdist calculated between CDR3 peptides within each V-J. Welch's t-statistics and random forest reduced approximately 520 V-J features to 13, which were used in a naive Bayes classifier (R e1071). The Morisita-Horn index was used to measure how similar the thyroid and blood repertoires were. The public reads were quality trimmed at Q25 with fastp and then assembled into clones with MiXCR by TCRdb, keeping productive beta chains. Rows merge per CDR3 protein into single entries with the most common DNA and genes. None of the V and J calls come from the authors' own analysis; TCRdb made them. The sample data list more than 500,000 distinct CDR3 sequences, and 40% to 50% of these were observed just once. The top ten clonotypes cover about 43% of the sample.

Any patient with an uncontrolled infection, another autoimmune disease, pregnancy or lactation was excluded. Diagnoses were established on the basis of clinical symptoms, serum thyroxine and TRAb, thyroid ultrasound, and orbital computed tomography. Total RNA was extracted using Trizol reagent, and RNA quality was assessed on an Agilent 2100 Bioanalyzer. For this chain, trimming is 4 bases at the V end and 0 bases at the J end, and the number of junction bases without a gene match is 8. The CDR3 goes from the cysteine to the phenylalanine over 18 residues. Only the CDR3 region is kept as DNA, spanning 54 bases read in frame from base 1. CDR1 and CDR2 are drawn from the germline V gene: SNHLY, FYNNEI. Of note for this clonotype: This clone's antigen is unknown. One base away there is no much larger clone; base qualities are not given.

Sequencing input: peripheral blood or thyroid tissue (not recorded which). This receptor was obtained from an adult woman with Graves' disease, either hyperthyroidism or ophthalmopathy (not recorded which). The sequence joins TRBV2 to TRBJ2-1, with TRBD2 matching 11 junction bases. The DNA reads TGTGCCAGCAGTGGGTCACTAGCGGGAGATCCCTCCTACAATGAGCAGTTCTTC. Its product reads: CASSGSLAGDPSYNEQFF.